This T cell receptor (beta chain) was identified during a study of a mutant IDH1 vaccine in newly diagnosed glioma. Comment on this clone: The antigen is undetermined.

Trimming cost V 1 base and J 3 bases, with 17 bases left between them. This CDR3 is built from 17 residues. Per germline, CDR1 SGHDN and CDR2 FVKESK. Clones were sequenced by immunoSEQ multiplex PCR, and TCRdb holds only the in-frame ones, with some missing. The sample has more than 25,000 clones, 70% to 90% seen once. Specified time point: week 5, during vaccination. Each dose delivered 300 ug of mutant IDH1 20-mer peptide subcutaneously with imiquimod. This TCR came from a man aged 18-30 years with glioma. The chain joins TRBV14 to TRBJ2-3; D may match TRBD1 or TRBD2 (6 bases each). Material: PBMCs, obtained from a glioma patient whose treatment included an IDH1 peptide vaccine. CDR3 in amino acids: CASSQGIAEGETDTQYF. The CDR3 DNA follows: TGTGCCAGCAGCCAAGGGATAGCGGAGGGGGAAACAGATACGCAGTATTTT.